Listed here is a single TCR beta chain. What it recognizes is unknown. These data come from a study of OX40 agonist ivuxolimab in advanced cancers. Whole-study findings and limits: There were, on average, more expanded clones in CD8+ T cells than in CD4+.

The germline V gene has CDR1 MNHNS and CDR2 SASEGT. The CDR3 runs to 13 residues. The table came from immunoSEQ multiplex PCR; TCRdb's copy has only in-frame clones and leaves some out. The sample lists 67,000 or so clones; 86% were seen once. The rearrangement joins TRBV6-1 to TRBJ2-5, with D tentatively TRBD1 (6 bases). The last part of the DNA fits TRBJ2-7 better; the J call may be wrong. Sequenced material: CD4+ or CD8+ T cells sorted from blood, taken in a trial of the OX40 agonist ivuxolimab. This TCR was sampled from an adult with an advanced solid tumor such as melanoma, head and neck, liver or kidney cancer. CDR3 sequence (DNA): TGTGCCAGCAGTGAACGGGACAACTACGAGCAGTACTTC. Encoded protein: CASSERDNYEQYF.